The subject of this entry is one T cell receptor (beta chain). What antigen it recognizes has not been identified. No base-level quality is on record; no much larger clone is a single base apart. The cohort consisted of approximately 690 healthy bone marrow donors. All cohort members were sampled while nominally healthy, although unrecorded immune exposures were likely present. The donor tested CMV seropositive, placing the donor among the roughly 300 seropositive members of the cohort. Every donor gave a peripheral blood sample, and the peripheral blood mononuclear cells from that sample were used for TCR beta sequencing. Genomic DNA was extracted from the blood cell samples with the Qiagen DNeasy Blood Extraction Kit. The junction shows trimming of 1 base on V and 3 bases on J, plus 9 bases between the germline ends. The CDR3 covers 14 residues, taking in both the cysteine and the phenylalanine. CDR3 DNA only is kept here, 42 bases in frame from base 1. Looking up the germline V gene yields CDR1 SGHAT and CDR2 FQNNGV.

These data originate in a study of cytomegalovirus exposure and HLA in healthy donors (dated by TCRdb to about 2017). Turning to the overall study: According to an earlier analysis of 587 of the donors, about 179 million T cells yielded approximately 120 million unique TCR beta sequences and roughly 280 Gb of sequence data. An early release that covered about 600 HLA-typed donors contained approximately 300 gigabases of sequencing data and roughly 84 million unique TCR sequences. Among the roughly 410 genotyped donors, around 81% belonged to the genetic ancestry cluster associated with self-reported Caucasian donors. The study was designed to test whether signatures of past pathogen exposure could be identified by cataloging public T cell receptors. Using immunosequencing, the study profiled T cell repertoires from 500 to 800 subjects and related those repertoires to cytomegalovirus serostatus. Besides the first cohort of 666 subjects, a separate validation cohort made up of over a hundred different subjects was used. To predict cytomegalovirus infection status, the study combined high-throughput TCR immunosequencing, statistical association of individual TCRs with disease status, and machine learning. To study patterns of TCR occurrence, a later analysis re-analyzed previously published TCR beta repertoires from 600 to 750 donors and added high-resolution HLA genotyping. Rather than drawing on any new phenotypic data, the later analysis identified candidate immune exposures from TCR beta sequences and the way those sequences occurred across donors. An earlier analysis of about 620 of the donors applied high-throughput TCR beta sequencing to assess whether each TCR beta V gene segment acted as functional or pseudogenic. Donor age, sex, ethnicity and CMV serostatus were compiled alongside the repertoire data. In a later genetic analysis, genome-wide SNP genotypes for about 55% of the roughly 700 donors were used, and that subset was treated as a discovery cohort. Every repertoire in the discovery cohort had been generated on one and the same sequencing platform. HLA typing included class I and class II loci at four-digit resolution. The number of typed donors differed by locus: 629-630 for A, B, C, DRB1 and DQB1; approximately 530 for DQA1; approximately 600 for DPA1; and approximately 450 for DPB1. Because of strong linkage in the cohort, roughly five DR-DQ haplotypes were treated as single units for association and clustering. Among 350 to 400 genotyped donors of the cohort, an average of around 240,000 unique TCR beta nucleotide sequences were sequenced per donor, around a sixth of them non-productive. Broad study findings and their caveats: According to a later analysis, most CMV-associated TCR beta chains appeared to be HLA-restricted, and the HLA associations seemed to be driven largely by CMV exposure. The earlier analysis of some 560 of the donors excluded roughly 16 rarely observed V segments, including chromosome 9 orphons, because counts were too low. In a later genetic analysis, a missense DCLRE1C variant was associated with V-gene and J-gene trimming of TCR beta chains, and the association was replicated in an independent cohort. A cluster of highly shared sequence variants was judged likely to represent a technical artifact of the sequencing pipeline. According to a later analysis, parvovirus B19, influenza, CMV and Epstein-Barr virus appeared linked to several top co-occurrence clusters. The cohort was sequenced for TCR beta chains only, and without alpha or paired-chain data the features that could be detected were limited. Sequencing depth was assumed to be roughly uniform across donors in the presence/absence analyses, though that assumption may not hold. CMV serostatus was the only immune exposure information available for the cohort. In a later analysis, the rate of TCR association differed among HLA loci, with DRB1 alleles having the most associated TCRs and HLA-C alleles having the fewest. Specific HLA alleles were associated with some 15,000 TCR beta sequences at a false discovery rate of 0.05 in a later analysis. Some IMGT-functional V segments, including TRBV6-2 and TRBV6-3, could not be told apart with the 87-base-pair reads, so those segments were excluded. A further reported finding was that TCR beta sequences accurately predicted the HLA-A and HLA-B alleles for most subjects in the first cohort. A later genetic analysis reported fewer N-insertions in productive TCRs among donors in an Asian-associated ancestry cluster than the approximately 670-donor mean. According to the authors, the approach could potentially be generalized to other disease states and immunological phenotypes. In both the original and validation cohorts, the classifier was reported to diagnose cytomegalovirus status with high specificity and sensitivity. HLA typing was unavailable for some donors at each locus, so association tests used only the typed subset. While some public TCRs were present in many individuals, most TCR sequences turned up only very rarely across donors. An earlier analysis of 587 of the donors showed that most TCR beta V segments appeared in productive rearrangements either about 87% or about 30% of the time, which broadly matched IMGT annotations. Correlated functional status among segregating V segments might reflect linkage disequilibrium, but an unknown experimental factor could not be ruled out. In vitro tests confirmed that a few of the cytomegalovirus-associated TCR beta chains recognize cytomegalovirus antigens. The study gave a list of 150 to 200 TCR beta chains associated with cytomegalovirus. A later analysis found that HLA-associated TCR beta chains were more clonally expanded and had lower generation probabilities than equally common non-associated chains. Assigning TCR associations to individual alleles was difficult when HLA alleles, especially DR and DQ, strongly co-occurred.

The library was produced with the immunoSEQ multiplex PCR assay. A mixture of 60 forward primers for TCR Vbeta segments and 13 reverse primers for TCR Jbeta segments was used in the multiplex PCR. The CDR3 region of rearranged TCR beta genes was amplified from genomic DNA by a multiplex PCR assay. Amplified TCR beta libraries were sequenced as 87-base-pair reads on the Illumina HiSeq System. As for the original processing: A later analysis tallied 75 million to 95 million unique TCR beta chains across the 660 or so repertoires, and 10 million to 11 million of those chains were shared by two or more donors. Raw reads were error-corrected and collapsed into unique sequences with a nearest-neighbor algorithm that merged closely related sequences to remove PCR and sequencing errors. To assign V, D and J gene segments, CDR3 sequences were aligned to IMGT reference sequences. For a sequence to be retained, a match of at least six nucleotides was required to both a V gene segment and a J gene segment. A rearrangement was called productive if the CDR3 had no stop codons and remained in frame with V and J, and every other rearrangement was called non-productive. Following IMGT convention, CDR3 was defined as the stretch from the second conserved V-encoded cysteine to the conserved J-encoded phenylalanine. The earlier analysis of more than 450 of the donors excluded sequences that lacked an unambiguous match to a single V gene segment. An earlier analysis of about 600 of the donors called V segments functional above 56.7% productive rearrangements and segregating when the between-donor standard deviation exceeded 5%. A statistical classification framework was built to diagnose cytomegalovirus status from the catalog of TCR beta chain sequences. In a later analysis, TCR nucleotide sequences were compared against IMGT/GENE-DB human TR gene sequences so that V and J genes could be assigned. The TCRdist pipeline was used in a later analysis to assign CDR3 sequences and most-parsimonious VDJ recombination scenarios. A later analysis defined each TCR beta chain by its CDR3 amino acid sequence plus V-gene family, and excluded reads lacking a unique V-gene family. In a later analysis, several hundred highly shared, low-generation-probability nucleotide sequences were removed to address suspected cross-contamination and a sequencing artifact. In a later analysis, a clonal expansion index for each public chain was calculated from normalized within-repertoire ranks of inferred template counts. In a later analysis, generation probabilities were computed using a VDJ recombination model fitted to out-of-frame rearrangements, and the results were checked against IGoR. Hypergeometric tests were used in a later analysis to score TCR-TCR, TCR-HLA and TCR-CMV co-occurrence, with a repertoire-size bias correction applied to the TCR pairs. False discovery rates were estimated in a later analysis by permuting HLA or CMV assignments 20 times. In a later analysis, co-occurring TCRs were grouped with DBSCAN, and TCRdist sequence similarity was added when clustering was performed within HLA-allele-positive subsets. For co-occurrence clustering, repertoires with fewer than 30,000 or more than 120,000 public chains were excluded, along with five repertoires with anomalous nucleotide sharing. What TCRdb holds here is the immuneACCESS table cut down to in-frame rearrangements. Part of the clones is not present; checked against another copy, under half of the missing clones reflect an unresolved V gene, and the others are unexplained. From that table come the V and J calls and clone size; the DNA was used to work out D and trimming. Within this sample are 95,000 to 150,000 clones, with 80% of them counted one time only. Jointly, the top ten make up about 10% of the sample.

The chain is made from TRBV11-2 and TRBJ1-1, with TRBD1 as a weak D call on 5 bases. This clonotype originated in a female donor in good health and CMV-seropositive. The sample was PBMCs. The base sequence is TGTGCCAGCAGCTTAGTGGGAGGGGACACTGAAGCTTTCTTT. Its translation reads: CASSLVGGDTEAFF.